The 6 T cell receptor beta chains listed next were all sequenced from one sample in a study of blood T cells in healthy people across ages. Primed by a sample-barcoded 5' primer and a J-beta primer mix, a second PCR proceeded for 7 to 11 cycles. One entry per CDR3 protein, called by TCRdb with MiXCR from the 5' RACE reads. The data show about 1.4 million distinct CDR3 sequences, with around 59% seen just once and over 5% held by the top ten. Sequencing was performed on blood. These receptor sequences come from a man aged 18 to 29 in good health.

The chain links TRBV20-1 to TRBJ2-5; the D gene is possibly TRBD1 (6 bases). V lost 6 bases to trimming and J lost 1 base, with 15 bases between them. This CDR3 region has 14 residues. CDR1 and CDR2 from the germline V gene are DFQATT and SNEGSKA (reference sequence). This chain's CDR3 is CSATLTGPQETQYF. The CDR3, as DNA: TGCAGTGCCACCCTTACAGGGCCCCAAGAGACCCAGTACTTC.

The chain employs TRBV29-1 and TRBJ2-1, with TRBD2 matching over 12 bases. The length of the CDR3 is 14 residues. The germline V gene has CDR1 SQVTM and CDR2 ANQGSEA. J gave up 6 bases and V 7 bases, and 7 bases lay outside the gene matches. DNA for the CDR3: TGCAGCGGAAAAGGGACTAGCGGGTCCAATGAGCAGTTCTTC. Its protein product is CSGKGTSGSNEQFF.

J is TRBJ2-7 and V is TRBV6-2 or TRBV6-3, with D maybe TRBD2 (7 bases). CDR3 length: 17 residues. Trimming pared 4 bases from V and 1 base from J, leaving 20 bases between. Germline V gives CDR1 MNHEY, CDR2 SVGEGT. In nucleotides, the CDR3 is TGTGCCAGCAGTTCCTCGTCGGGGGGCCCTAAATCCTACGAGCAGTACTTC. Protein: CASSSSSGGPKSYEQYF.

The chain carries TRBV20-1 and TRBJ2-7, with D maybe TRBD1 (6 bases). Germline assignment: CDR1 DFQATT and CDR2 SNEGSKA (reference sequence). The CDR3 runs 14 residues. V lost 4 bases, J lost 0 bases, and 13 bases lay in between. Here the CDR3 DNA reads TGCAGTGCTATCCCGGGACAAAGCTCCTACGAGCAGTACTTC. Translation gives CSAIPGQSSYEQYF.

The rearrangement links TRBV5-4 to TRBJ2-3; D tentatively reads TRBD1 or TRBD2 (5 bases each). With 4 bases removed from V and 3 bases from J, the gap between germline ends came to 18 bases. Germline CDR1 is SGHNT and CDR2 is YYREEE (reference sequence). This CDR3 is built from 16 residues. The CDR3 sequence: CASSIGAPGQTDTQYF. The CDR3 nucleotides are TGTGCCAGCAGCATTGGGGCCCCGGGGCAGACAGATACGCAGTATTTT.

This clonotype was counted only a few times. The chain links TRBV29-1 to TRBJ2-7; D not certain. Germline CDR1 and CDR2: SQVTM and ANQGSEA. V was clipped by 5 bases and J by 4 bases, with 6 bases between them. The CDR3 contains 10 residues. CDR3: CSVYNYEQYF. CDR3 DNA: TGCAGCGTTTATAATTACGAGCAGTACTTC.